Here is one TCR beta chain with its context. Its antigen is undetermined. CDR3 length equals 15 residues. Germline-derived CDR1 and CDR2 are LGHNA and YNFKEQ. V gave up 1 base and J gave up 4 bases; unmatched junction bases: 4. The data originate from a study of T cells after yellow fever vaccination. Study findings and constraints: Although most clonotypes did not, a small share appeared in both CD4 and CD8 compartments. Abundant clonotypes (contaminants from the bulk population) could be present in FACS-sorted repertoires.

TCRdb re-analysed the 5' RACE reads in MiXCR, keeping a single row per CDR3 protein. The table shows fewer than 150,000 distinct CDR3 sequences, with less than 9.5% occurring only once. V and J are TRBV4-2 and TRBJ2-3; 8 bases map to TRBD2. This clonotype was obtained from a man aged 25 to 40 who received the YFV17D yellow fever vaccine. The source was CD4+ T cells sorted from PBMCs, collected 5 days after the yellow fever booster vaccination. The CDR3: CASSQGTSRADTQYF. DNA of the CDR3: TGTGCCAGCAGCCAAGGGACTAGCCGGGCAGATACGCAGTATTTT.